This TCR beta chain comes out of a study of molecular identifiers for immune sequencing clone quantification. Study results and limitations: Identical TCR molecules sharing a barcode could underestimate highly expanded clone sizes.

This clonotype was seen only a few times. Its antigen remains unknown. Germline V gene lookup returns CDR1 MDHEN and CDR2 SYDVKM. The CDR3 consists of 13 residues. J was trimmed by 8 bases and V by 4 bases; bases with no gene match: 5. In TCRdb, the PCR reads were re-called with MiXCR into one record per CDR3 protein. The sample comprises approximately 680,000 distinct CDR3 sequences, over 25% of which are singletons, and 0.7% to 0.95% rests with the top ten. The chain uses TRBV28 and TRBJ1-1; 9 nucleotides match TRBD1. This sequence originates from a human donor in good health. Some libraries in this study had Jurkat cell RNA spiked in. Material: naive CD8+ T cells from blood, with Jurkat cell RNA spiked in. Specified subset: FACS-sorted CD8+CD4-CCR7+CD45RA+ naive T cells. The CDR3 DNA is TGTGCCAGCAGTTACAGGGGGCGGTGGGAAGCTTTCTTT. This sequence encodes CASSYRGRWEAFF. The full variable domain, rest sourced from reference TRBV28 and TRBJ1-1, is DVKVTQSSRYLVKRTGEKVFLECVQDMDHENMFWYRQDPGLGLRLIYFSYDVKMKEKGDIPEGYSVSREKKERFSLILESASTNQTSMYLCASSYRGRWEAFFGQGTRLTVV.